This T cell receptor (beta chain) derives from a study of blood T cell dynamics during melanoma immunotherapy. Study in general: Patients with metastatic melanoma got pembrolizumab or nivolumab-ipilimumab as first-line care.

Turning to this clone: Its target is not known.

The CDR3 contains 14 residues. Losses at the gene ends were 7 bases for V and 4 bases for J; bases not matched to a gene: 8. Germline CDR1 reads MDHEN; CDR2 reads SYDVKM. As to time point: pre-treatment baseline. Only in-frame clones appear in the TCRdb table, and some are missing; sequencing was by immunoSEQ multiplex PCR. The repertoire holds 10,000 or so clones, with around 83% as singletons. Whole-study findings and limits: Whether repertoire-driving clones were melanoma-specific could not be determined.

This chain uses TRBV28 with TRBJ2-7; the match to TRBD1 covers 9 bases. Sequenced material: blood, taken from a patient treated with checkpoint blockade. This sequence was found in a human donor with melanoma. CDR3 in DNA: TGTGCCAGCAATAGGGACAGGGAAAGATACGAGCAGTACTTC. It yields the protein CASNRDRERYEQYF.